The TCR beta chain under discussion was sequenced for a study of OX40 agonist ivuxolimab in advanced cancers. Sequenced by immunoSEQ multiplex PCR; TCRdb stores in-frame clones only, minus some. The top ten clones hold about 1% of a sample with about 68,000 clones, approximately 87% of them seen once. Germline loops: CDR1 SGDLS, CDR2 YYNGEE. Trimming shortened V by 0 bases and J by 2 bases, and 11 bases separated the two germline ends. The CDR3 sequence is 15 residues long. The TCR was taken from an adult with an advanced solid tumor such as melanoma, head and neck, liver or kidney cancer. The chain couples TRBV9 to TRBJ1-1; D is undetermined. Sequences were derived from CD4+ or CD8+ T cells sorted from blood, sampled in a trial of the OX40 agonist ivuxolimab. This CDR3 is CASSVEAARNTEAFF. CDR3 in DNA: TGTGCCAGCAGCGTAGAGGCGGCTAGAAACACTGAAGCTTTCTTT.